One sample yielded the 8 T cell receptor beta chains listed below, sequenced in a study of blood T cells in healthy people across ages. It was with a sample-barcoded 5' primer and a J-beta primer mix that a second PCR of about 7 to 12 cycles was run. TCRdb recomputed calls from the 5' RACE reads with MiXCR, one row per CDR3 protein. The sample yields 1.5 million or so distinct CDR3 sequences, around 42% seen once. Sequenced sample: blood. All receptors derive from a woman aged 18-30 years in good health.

CDR3 residues: CSASSGTGHHEQYF. The CDR3 DNA is TGCAGTGCTAGTTCCGGGACAGGGCACCACGAGCAGTACTTC. This rearrangement joins TRBV20-1 to TRBJ2-7; TRBD1 agrees at 9 bases. The germline V gene encodes CDR1 DFQATT and CDR2 SNEGSKA (reference sequence). V lost 3 bases, J lost 5 bases, and 8 bases stayed unmatched. This CDR3 spans 14 amino acids.

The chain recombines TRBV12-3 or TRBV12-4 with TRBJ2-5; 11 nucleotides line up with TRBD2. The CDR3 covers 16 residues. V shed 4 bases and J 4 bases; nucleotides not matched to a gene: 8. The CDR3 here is CASSSTLAGGRETQYF. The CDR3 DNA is TGTGCCAGCAGTTCAACCTTAGCGGGGGGGCGAGAGACCCAGTACTTC.

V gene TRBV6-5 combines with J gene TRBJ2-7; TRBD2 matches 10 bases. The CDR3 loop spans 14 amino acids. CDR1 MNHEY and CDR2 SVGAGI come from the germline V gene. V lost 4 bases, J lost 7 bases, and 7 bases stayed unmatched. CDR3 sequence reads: CASSFRLAGDEQYF. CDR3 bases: TGTGCCAGCAGTTTCCGACTAGCGGGTGATGAGCAGTACTTC.

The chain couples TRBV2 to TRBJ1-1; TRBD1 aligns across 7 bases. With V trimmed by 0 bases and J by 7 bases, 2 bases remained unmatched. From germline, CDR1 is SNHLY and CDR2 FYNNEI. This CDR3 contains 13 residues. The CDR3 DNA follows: TGTGCCAGCAGTGAAGCGCGGACAGGTGAAGCTTTCTTT. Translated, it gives CASSEARTGEAFF.

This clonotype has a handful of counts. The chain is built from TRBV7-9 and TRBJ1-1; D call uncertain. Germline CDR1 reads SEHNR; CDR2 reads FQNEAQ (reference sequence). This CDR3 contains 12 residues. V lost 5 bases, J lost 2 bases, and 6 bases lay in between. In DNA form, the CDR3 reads TGTGCCAGCAGCAAAGACAACACTGAAGCTTTCTTT. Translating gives CASSKDNTEAFF.

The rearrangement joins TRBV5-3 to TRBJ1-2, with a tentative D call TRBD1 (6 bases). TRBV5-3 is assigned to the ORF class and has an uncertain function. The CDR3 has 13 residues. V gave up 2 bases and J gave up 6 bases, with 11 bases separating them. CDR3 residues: CARSFSGTNGYTF. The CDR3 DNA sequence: TGTGCCAGAAGCTTCTCCGGGACAAATGGCTACACCTTC.

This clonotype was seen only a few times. CDR3 in DNA: TGCGCCAGCAGCTTGGCCTCGCCGGGAATTTACAATGAGCAGTACTTC. It codes for CASSLASPGIYNEQYF. The V call is TRBV5-1, the J call TRBJ2-1, with D perhaps TRBD2 (5 bases). The better agreement between TRBJ2-7 and the DNA end casts doubt on the J call. The CDR3 is 16 residues long. Germline V gives CDR1 SGHRS, CDR2 YFSETQ.

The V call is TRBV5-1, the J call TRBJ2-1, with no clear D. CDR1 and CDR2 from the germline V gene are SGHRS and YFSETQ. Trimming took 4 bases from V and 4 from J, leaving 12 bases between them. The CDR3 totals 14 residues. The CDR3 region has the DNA TGCGCCAGCAGCGTGGAAGGGATATACAATGAGCAGTTCTTC. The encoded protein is CASSVEGIYNEQFF.